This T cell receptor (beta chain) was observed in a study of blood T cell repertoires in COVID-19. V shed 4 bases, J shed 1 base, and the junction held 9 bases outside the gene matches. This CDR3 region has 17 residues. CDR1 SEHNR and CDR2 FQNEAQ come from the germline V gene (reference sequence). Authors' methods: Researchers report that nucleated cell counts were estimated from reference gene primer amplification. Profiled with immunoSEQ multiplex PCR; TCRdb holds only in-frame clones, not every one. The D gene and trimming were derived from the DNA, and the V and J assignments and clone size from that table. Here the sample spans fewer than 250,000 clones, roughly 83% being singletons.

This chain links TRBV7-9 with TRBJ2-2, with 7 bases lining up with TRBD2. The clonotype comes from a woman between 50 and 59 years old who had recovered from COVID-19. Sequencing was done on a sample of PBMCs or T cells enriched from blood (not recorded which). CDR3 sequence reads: CASSSWRGSQNTGELFF. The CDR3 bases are TGTGCCAGCAGCTCCTGGCGGGGGTCCCAGAACACCGGGGAGCTGTTTTTT.